This TCR beta chain emerged from a study of long-term antiretroviral therapy in people with HIV. Study-wide context: Some samples came about a decade before the 2015 immediate-ART recommendation, and these were the earliest.

Participants who had HIV were, without exception, treated in the United States. The assay, immunoSEQ v3.0, was run at survey level. TCRdb's copy holds only in-frame clones and misses some; the assay was immunoSEQ multiplex PCR. The sample has 25,000 to 35,000 clones, roughly 79% seen once. The germline gives CDR1 SGHRS, CDR2 YFSETQ. V shed 2 bases and J shed 4 bases, with 27 bases lying between them. There are 20 residues in the CDR3. Sequences were derived from unsorted PBMCs, sampled 3.1 years after starting antiretroviral therapy. The sequence came from a woman aged 50 to 65 with HIV. The chain couples TRBV5-1 to TRBJ2-2; D perhaps matches TRBD1 (6 bases). CDR3 DNA sequence: TGCGCCAGCAGCTTCATACGGGCAGGGGCCCTTCAGTCGGGCACCGGGGAGCTGTTTTTT. Amino acid sequence: CASSFIRAGALQSGTGELFF.